The clone carrying this T cell receptor beta chain occurred a few times. Its target is unknown. This PCR relied on a set of 60 Vbeta primers and 13 Jbeta primers. Using immunoSEQ multiplex PCR, the repertoire was profiled, and TCRdb retains in-frame clones only, with some absent. The table lists fewer than 200,000 clones, 73% of them singletons. CDR1 MNHEY and CDR2 SMNVEV come from the germline V gene (reference sequence). The CDR3 spans 18 residues. Trimming removed 1 base from V and 2 bases from J; junction bases left unmatched: 8. The data were taken from a study of cytomegalovirus exposure and HLA in healthy donors. The study's findings and limits: Across donors, presence/absence analyses took sequencing depth to be roughly uniform.

Sequenced sample: PBMCs. J is TRBJ2-2 and V is TRBV27; TRBD1 agrees at 9 bases. This TCR was recovered from a woman aged 18-30 years in good health and CMV-seropositive. The CDR3 DNA reads as TGTGCCAGCAGTTTATTAGGGGGACAGGGTCAAAACACCGGGGAGCTGTTTTTT. Protein sequence: CASSLLGGQGQNTGELFF.